What follows is one TCR beta chain and its context. With 0 bases clipped from V and 7 bases from J, the junction kept 3 bases outside the gene matches. Germline V gives CDR1 LGHNA, CDR2 YSLEER. The CDR3 is made up of 13 amino acids. Under the authors' procedure: Counts of nucleated cells, estimated from reference gene primer amplification, were obtained. Using immunoSEQ multiplex PCR, the repertoire was profiled, and TCRdb retains in-frame clones only, with some absent. The V and J calls and clone size come from that table; D and trimming were worked out from the DNA. The sample has some 140,000 clones, around 76% seen once. The data were obtained in a study of blood T cell repertoires in COVID-19. The overall study: Sources were T cells, B-cell-depleted T cells, or PBMCs; the material itself was cDNA or gDNA.

Sequencing input: peripheral blood. The chain has TRBV4-3 and TRBJ2-7, with TRBD1 matching 7 bases. The source of this sequence is an elderly man with acute or convalescent COVID-19. The DNA for the CDR3 is TGCGCCAGCAGCCAAGAGAAGGACAGGGAGCAGTACTTC. Translated: CASSQEKDREQYF.